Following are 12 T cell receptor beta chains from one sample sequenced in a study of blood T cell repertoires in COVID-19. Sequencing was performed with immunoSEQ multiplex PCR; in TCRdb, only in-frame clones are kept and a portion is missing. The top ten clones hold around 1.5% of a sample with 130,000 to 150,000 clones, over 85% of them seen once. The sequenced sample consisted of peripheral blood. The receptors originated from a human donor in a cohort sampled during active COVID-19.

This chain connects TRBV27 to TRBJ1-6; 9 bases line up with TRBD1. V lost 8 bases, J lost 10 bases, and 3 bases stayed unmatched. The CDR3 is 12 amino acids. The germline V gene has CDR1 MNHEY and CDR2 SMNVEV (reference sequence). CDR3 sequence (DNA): TGTGCCAGCGGGACAGGGCAATCACCCCTCCACTTT. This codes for CASGTGQSPLHF.

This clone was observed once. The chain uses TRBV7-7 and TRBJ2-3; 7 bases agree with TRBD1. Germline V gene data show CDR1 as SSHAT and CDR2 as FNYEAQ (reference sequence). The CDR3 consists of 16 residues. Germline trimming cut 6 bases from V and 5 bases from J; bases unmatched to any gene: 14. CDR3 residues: CASSVGTDRALDTQYF. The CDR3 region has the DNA TGTGCCAGCAGTGTCGGGACAGACCGCGCTCTAGATACGCAGTATTTT. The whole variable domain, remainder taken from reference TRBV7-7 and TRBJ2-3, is GAGVSQSPRYKVTKRGQDVTLRCDPISSHATLYWYQQALGQGPEFLTYFNYEAQPDKSGLPSDRFSAERPEGSISTLTIQRTEQRDSAMYRCASSVGTDRALDTQYFGPGTRLTVL.

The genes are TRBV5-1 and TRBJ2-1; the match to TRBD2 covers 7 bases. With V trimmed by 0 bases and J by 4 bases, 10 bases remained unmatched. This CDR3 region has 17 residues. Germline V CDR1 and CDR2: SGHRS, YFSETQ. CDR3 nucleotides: TGCGCCAGCAGCTTGGATTCAACAGCGGGGCGGTACAATGAGCAGTTCTTC. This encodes CASSLDSTAGRYNEQFF.

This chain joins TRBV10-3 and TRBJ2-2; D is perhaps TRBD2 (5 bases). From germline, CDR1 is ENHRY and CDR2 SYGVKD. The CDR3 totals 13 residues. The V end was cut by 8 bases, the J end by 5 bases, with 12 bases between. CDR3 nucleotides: TGTGCCATCCGAAACGGGGTAACCGGGGAGCTGTTTTTT. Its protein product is CAIRNGVTGELFF.

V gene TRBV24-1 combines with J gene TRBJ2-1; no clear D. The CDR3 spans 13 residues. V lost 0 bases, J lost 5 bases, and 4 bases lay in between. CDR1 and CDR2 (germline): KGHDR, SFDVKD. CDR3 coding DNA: TGTGCCACCAGTGATTTGATCAACAATGAGCAGTTCTTC. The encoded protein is CATSDLINNEQFF.

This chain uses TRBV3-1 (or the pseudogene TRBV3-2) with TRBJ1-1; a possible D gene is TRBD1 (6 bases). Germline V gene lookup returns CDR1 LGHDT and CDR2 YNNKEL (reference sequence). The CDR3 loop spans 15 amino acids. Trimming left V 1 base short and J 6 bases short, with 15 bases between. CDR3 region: CASSQVGSRGSEAFF. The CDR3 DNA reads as TGTGCCAGCAGCCAAGTAGGAAGCAGGGGCTCTGAAGCTTTCTTT.

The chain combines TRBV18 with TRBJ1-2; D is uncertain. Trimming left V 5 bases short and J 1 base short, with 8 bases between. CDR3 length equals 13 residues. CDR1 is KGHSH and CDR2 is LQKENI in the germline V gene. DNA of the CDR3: TGTGCCAGCTCAGCGGCCCTTAACTATGGCTACACCTTC. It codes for CASSAALNYGYTF.

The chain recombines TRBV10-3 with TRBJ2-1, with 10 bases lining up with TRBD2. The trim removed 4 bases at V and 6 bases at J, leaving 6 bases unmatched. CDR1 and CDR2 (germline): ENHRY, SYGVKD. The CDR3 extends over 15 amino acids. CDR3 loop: CAISGAGGPVNEQFF. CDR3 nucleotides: TGTGCCATCAGTGGAGCGGGGGGGCCTGTCAATGAGCAGTTCTTC.

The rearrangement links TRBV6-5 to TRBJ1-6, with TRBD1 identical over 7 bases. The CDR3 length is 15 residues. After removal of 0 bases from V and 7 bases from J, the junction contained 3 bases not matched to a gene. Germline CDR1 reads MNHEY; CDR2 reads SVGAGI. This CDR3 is CASSYSGTANSPLHF. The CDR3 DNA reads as TGTGCCAGCAGTTACTCAGGGACAGCCAATTCACCCCTCCACTTT.

The CDR3 loop is CASSLGTRGSPLHF. CDR3 DNA sequence: TGTGCCAGCAGCTTGGGGACCAGGGGTTCACCCCTCCACTTT. This chain uses TRBV5-8 with TRBJ1-6, with D possibly being TRBD1 (6 bases). Germline V CDR1 and CDR2: SGHTS, YDEGEE. The V end lost 0 bases, the J end lost 9 bases, and 10 bases lay between the germline ends. There are 14 residues in the CDR3.

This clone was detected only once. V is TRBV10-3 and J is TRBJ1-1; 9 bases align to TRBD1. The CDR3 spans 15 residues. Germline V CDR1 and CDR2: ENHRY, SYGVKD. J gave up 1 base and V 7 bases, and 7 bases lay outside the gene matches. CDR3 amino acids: CAITRDRETNTEAFF. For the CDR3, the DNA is TGTGCCATCACCCGGGACAGGGAAACGAACACTGAAGCTTTCTTT.

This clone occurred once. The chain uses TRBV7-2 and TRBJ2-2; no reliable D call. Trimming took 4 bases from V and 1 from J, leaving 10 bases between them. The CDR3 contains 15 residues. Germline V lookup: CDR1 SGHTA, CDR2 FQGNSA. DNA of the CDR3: TGTGCCAGCAGCTCAGGTTTTGTGAACACCGGGGAGCTGTTTTTT. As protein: CASSSGFVNTGELFF.